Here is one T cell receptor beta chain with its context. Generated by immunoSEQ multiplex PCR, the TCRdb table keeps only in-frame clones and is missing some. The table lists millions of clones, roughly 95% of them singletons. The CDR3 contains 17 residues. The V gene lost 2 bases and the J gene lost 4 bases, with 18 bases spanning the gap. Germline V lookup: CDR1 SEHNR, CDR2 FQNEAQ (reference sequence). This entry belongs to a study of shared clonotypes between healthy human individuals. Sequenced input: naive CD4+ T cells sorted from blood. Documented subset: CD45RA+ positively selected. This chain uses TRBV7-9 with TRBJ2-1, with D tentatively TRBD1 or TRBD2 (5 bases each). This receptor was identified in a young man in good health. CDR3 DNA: TGTGCCAGCAGCTTAAAGCGGCCCGAAGGGGATTACAATGAGCAGTTCTTC. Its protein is CASSLKRPEGDYNEQFF.